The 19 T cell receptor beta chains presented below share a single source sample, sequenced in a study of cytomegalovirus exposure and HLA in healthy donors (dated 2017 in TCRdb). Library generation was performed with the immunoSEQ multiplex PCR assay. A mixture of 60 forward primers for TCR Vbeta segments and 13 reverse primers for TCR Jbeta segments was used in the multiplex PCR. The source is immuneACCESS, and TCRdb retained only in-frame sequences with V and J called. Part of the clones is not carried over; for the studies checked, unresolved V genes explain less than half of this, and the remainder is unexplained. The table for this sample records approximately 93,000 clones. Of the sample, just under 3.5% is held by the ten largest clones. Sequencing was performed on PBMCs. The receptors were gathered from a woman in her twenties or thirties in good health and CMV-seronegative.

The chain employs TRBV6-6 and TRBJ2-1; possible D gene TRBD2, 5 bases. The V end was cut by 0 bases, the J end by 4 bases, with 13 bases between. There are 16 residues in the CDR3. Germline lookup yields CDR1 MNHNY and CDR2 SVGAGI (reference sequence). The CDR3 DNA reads TGTGCCAGCAGTTACTCTATTGAGAGGGAATACAATGAGCAGTTCTTC. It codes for CASSYSIEREYNEQFF.

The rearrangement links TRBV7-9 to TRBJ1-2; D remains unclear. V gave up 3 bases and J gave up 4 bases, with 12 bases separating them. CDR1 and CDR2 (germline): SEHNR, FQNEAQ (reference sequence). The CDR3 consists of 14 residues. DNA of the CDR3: TGTGCCAGCAGCTTCCGAGATAGCCCCTATGGCTACACCTTC. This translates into CASSFRDSPYGYTF.

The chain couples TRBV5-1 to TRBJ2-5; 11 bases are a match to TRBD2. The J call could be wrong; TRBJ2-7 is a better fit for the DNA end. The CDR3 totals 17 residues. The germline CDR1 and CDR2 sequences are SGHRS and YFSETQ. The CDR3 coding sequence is TGCGCCAGCAGCTATACCACCGGGACTAGCGGTTCCTACGAGCAGTACTTC. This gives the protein CASSYTTGTSGSYEQYF.

CDR3 sequence: CASSPRTGGKMNTEAFF. The CDR3 DNA follows: TGTGCCAGCAGCCCTCGGACAGGGGGAAAAATGAACACTGAAGCTTTCTTT. The chain carries TRBV7-8 and TRBJ1-1; 10 positions match TRBD1. CDR3 length equals 17 residues. CDR1 is SGHVS, CDR2 FQNEAQ, per germline. Unmatched junction bases numbered 9, after V lost 5 bases and J lost 0 bases.

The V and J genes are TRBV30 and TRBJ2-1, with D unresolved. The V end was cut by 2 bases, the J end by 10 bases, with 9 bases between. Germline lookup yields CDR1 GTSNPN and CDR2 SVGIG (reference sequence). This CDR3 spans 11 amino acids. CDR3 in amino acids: CAWSLAREQFF. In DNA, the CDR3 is TGTGCCTGGAGTTTAGCACGGGAGCAGTTCTTC.

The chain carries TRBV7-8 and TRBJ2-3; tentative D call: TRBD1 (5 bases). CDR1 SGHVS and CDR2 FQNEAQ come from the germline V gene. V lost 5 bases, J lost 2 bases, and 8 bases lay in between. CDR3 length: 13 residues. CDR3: CASSDRVTDTQYF. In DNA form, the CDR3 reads TGTGCCAGCAGCGACAGAGTCACAGATACGCAGTATTTT.

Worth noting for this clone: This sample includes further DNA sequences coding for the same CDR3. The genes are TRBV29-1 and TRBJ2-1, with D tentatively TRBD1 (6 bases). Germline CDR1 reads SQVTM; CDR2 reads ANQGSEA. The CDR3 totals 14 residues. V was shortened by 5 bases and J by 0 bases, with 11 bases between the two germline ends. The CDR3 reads CSVMTGPSYNEQFF. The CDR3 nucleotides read TGCAGCGTTATGACAGGTCCCTCCTACAATGAGCAGTTCTTC.

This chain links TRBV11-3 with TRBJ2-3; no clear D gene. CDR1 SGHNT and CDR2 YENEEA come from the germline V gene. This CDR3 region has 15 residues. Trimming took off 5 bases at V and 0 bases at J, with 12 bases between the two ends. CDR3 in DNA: TGTGCCAGCAGCCCCGGTCGAACTAGCACAGATACGCAGTATTTT. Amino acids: CASSPGRTSTDTQYF.

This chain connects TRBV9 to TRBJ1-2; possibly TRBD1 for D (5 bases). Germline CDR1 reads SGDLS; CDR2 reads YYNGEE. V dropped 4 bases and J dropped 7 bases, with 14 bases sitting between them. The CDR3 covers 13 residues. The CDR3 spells CASSLGGGFGYTF. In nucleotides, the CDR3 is TGTGCCAGCAGCCTCGGGGGGGGGTTTGGCTACACCTTC.

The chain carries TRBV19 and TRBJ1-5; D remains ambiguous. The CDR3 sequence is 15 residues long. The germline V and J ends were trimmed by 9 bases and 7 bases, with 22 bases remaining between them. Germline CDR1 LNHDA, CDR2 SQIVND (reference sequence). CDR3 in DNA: TGTGCCAGCGCTGGCCCGTCCATAGGAGGACAGCCCCAGCATTTT. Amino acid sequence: CASAGPSIGGQPQHF.

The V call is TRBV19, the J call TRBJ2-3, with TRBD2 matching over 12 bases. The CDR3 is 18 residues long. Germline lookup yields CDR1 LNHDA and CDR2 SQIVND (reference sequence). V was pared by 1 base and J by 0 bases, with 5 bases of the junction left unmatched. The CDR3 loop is CASSIGLAGGYSTDTQYF. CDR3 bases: TGTGCCAGTAGTATAGGCCTAGCGGGGGGGTATAGCACAGATACGCAGTATTTT.

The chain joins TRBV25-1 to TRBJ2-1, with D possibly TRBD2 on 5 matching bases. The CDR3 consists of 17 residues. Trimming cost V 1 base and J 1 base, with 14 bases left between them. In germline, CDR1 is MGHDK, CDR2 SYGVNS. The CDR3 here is CASSEFVRSGSYNEQFF. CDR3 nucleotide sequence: TGTGCCAGCAGTGAATTCGTTCGAAGCGGTTCCTACAATGAGCAGTTCTTC.

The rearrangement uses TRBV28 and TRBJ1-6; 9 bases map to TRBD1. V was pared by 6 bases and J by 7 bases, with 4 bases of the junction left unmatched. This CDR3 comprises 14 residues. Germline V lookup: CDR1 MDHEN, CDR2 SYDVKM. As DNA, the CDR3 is TGTGCCAGCAGGGGACAGGGCTCGAATTCACCCCTCCACTTT. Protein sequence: CASRGQGSNSPLHF.

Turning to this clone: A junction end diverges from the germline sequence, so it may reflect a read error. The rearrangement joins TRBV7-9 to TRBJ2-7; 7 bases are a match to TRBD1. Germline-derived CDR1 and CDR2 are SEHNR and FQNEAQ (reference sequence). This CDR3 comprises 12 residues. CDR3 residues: CASSLPGQASHF. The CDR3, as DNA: TGTGCCAGCAGCTTACCAGGACAGGCTTCACACTTC.

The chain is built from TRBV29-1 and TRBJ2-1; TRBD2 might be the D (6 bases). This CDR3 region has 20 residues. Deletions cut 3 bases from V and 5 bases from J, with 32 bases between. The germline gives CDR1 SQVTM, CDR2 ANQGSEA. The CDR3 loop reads CSVDGGLRGWWAVTNNEQFF. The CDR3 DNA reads TGCAGCGTTGATGGGGGGTTGAGGGGTTGGTGGGCGGTGACAAACAATGAGCAGTTCTTC.

The CDR3 DNA follows: TGTGCCAGCAGCGGTAGGACTACCCCCTACAATGAGCAGTTCTTC. Protein product: CASSGRTTPYNEQFF. V is TRBV5-4 and J is TRBJ2-1; weak D call: TRBD2 (6 bases). CDR1 is SGHNT, CDR2 YYREEE, per germline (reference sequence). The germline V and J ends were trimmed by 4 bases and 2 bases, with 13 bases remaining between them. The CDR3 sequence is 15 residues long.

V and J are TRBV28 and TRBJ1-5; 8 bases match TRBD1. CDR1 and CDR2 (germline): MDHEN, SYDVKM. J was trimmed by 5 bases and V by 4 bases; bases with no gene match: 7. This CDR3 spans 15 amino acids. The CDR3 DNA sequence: TGTGCCAGCAGTTCAGAAGGACAGGGCTATCAGCCCCAGCATTTT. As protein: CASSSEGQGYQPQHF.

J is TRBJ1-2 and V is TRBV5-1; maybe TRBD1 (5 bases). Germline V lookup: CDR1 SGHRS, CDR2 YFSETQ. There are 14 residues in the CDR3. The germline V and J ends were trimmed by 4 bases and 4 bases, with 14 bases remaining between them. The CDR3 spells CASSRDSSTYGYTF. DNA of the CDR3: TGCGCCAGCAGCAGAGACAGTAGTACCTATGGCTACACCTTC.

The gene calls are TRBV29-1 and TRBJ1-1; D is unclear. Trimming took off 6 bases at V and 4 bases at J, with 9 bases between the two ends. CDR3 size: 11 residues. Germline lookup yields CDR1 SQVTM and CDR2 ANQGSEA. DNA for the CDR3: TGCAGCGTCAGATTGGCCACTGAAGCTTTCTTT. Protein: CSVRLATEAFF.